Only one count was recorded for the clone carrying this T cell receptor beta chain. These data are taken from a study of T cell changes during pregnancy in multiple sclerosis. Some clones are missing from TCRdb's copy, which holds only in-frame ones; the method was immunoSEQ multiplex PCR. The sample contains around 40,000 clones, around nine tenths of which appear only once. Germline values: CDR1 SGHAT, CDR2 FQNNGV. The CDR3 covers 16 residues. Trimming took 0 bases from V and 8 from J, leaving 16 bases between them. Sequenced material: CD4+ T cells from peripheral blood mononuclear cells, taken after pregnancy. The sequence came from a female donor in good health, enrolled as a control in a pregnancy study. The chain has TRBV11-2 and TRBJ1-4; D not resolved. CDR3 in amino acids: CASSLDLQRMREKLFF. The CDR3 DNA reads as TGTGCCAGCAGCTTAGATCTCCAGAGGATGCGGGAAAAACTGTTTTTT.